One and the same sample provided the 17 T cell receptor beta chains below, sequenced in a study of blood T cell repertoires in COVID-19. The assay was immunoSEQ multiplex PCR, and TCRdb's table has in-frame clones only and misses some. The data contain around 94,000 clones, about 88% of them singletons. What was sequenced was peripheral blood. Every receptor here comes from an elderly man with acute or convalescent COVID-19.

J is TRBJ2-1 and V is TRBV9, with TRBD2 matching 7 bases. Germline V gives CDR1 SGDLS, CDR2 YYNGEE. J lost 4 bases, V lost 0 bases, and 7 bases had no gene match. CDR3 length: 16 amino acids. CDR3: CASSVASSGVYNEQFF. In DNA form, the CDR3 reads TGTGCCAGCAGCGTAGCTTCGAGCGGGGTGTACAATGAGCAGTTCTTC.

The J gene is TRBJ1-2, the V gene TRBV6-5; D not resolved. Germline V gene lookup returns CDR1 MNHEY and CDR2 SVGAGI. The CDR3 is made up of 14 amino acids. V was cut by 6 bases and J by 6 bases, with 17 bases left in between. The CDR3 loop is CASRPGGEENGYTF. The DNA for the CDR3 is TGTGCCAGCAGGCCTGGTGGGGAGGAGAATGGCTACACCTTC.

The chain employs TRBV15 and TRBJ2-7; no clear D. The V end lost 3 bases, the J end lost 5 bases, and 11 bases lay between the germline ends. This CDR3 is 13 amino acids long. Germline CDR1 LNHNV, CDR2 YYDKDF (reference sequence). DNA for the CDR3: TGTGCCACCAGCAGTCGCCCGGGTGACGAGCAGTACTTC. It specifies CATSSRPGDEQYF.

This clone has just a few counts. The J gene is TRBJ2-7, the V gene TRBV7-2, with D possibly being TRBD1 (5 bases). V was pared by 5 bases and J by 3 bases, with 17 bases between. CDR3 size: 15 residues. Per germline, CDR1 SGHTA and CDR2 FQGNSA. The CDR3 reads CASSDAQGWDYEQYF. In DNA form, the CDR3 reads TGTGCCAGCAGCGACGCCCAGGGTTGGGACTACGAGCAGTACTTC. Using reference TRBV7-2 and TRBJ2-7 for the parts outside the CDR3, the full variable domain is GAGVSQSPSNKVTEKGKDVELRCDPISGHTALYWYRQSLGQGLEFLIYFQGNSAPDKSGLPSDRFSAERTGGSVSTLTIQRTQQEDSAVYLCASSDAQGWDYEQYFGPGTRLTVT.

The CDR3 is CASSLSRVGQETQYF. The CDR3 DNA sequence: TGTGCCAGCAGCTTAAGCAGGGTCGGTCAAGAGACCCAGTACTTC. V usage is TRBV11-2 and J usage is TRBJ2-5, with a tentative D call TRBD1 (5 bases). There are 15 residues in the CDR3. Germline CDR1 is SGHAT and CDR2 is FQNNGV. V dropped 2 bases and J dropped 2 bases, with 12 bases sitting between them. Using reference TRBV11-2 and TRBJ2-5 for the parts outside the CDR3, the full variable domain is EAGVAQSPRYKIIEKRQSVAFWCNPISGHATLYWYQQILGQGPKLLIQFQNNGVVDDSQLPKDRFSAERLKGVDSTLKIQPAKLEDSAVYLCASSLSRVGQETQYFGPGTRLLVL.

In this sample, this clone turned up once. The chain has TRBV11-2 and TRBJ2-1; 8 bases are shared with TRBD2. Germline lookup yields CDR1 SGHAT and CDR2 FQNNGV. The CDR3 has 17 residues. The junction had 6 bases not matched to a gene; V was cut back by 0 bases and J by 2 bases. The CDR3 loop is CASSLERFSGTYNEQFF. CDR3 sequence (DNA): TGTGCCAGCAGCTTAGAACGTTTTAGCGGGACCTACAATGAGCAGTTCTTC.

Comments on this clone: At one of its ends the junction is not consistent with the germline gene, which may arise from a read error. The chain is built from TRBV4-1 and TRBJ1-2; D is undetermined. This CDR3 comprises 15 residues. Germline V gene data show CDR1 as MGHRA and CDR2 as YSYEKL. The CDR3 DNA reads as TGCGCCAGCAGCCAAGAGGGAGGCAGTTCCTATAGCTACACCTTC. This codes for CASSQEGGSSYSYTF.

The rearrangement uses TRBV3-1 (or the pseudogene TRBV3-2) and TRBJ1-2; 7 positions match TRBD1. The CDR3 is made up of 15 amino acids. Germline CDR1 is LGHDT and CDR2 is YNNKEL (reference sequence). J was trimmed by 0 bases and V by 1 base; bases with no gene match: 2. The CDR3 reads CASSQGQGANYGYTF. In DNA form, the CDR3 reads TGTGCCAGCAGCCAAGGGCAGGGGGCTAACTATGGCTACACCTTC.

V is TRBV9 and J is TRBJ1-3; TRBD1 aligns across 7 bases. This CDR3 contains 16 residues. Germline loops: CDR1 SGDLS, CDR2 YYNGEE. V lost 3 bases, J lost 0 bases, and 6 bases stayed unmatched. In DNA form, the CDR3 reads TGTGCCAGCAGCGCCACAGGGGCCGTCTCTGGAAACACCATATATTTT. It encodes CASSATGAVSGNTIYF.

The V call is TRBV7-3, the J call TRBJ2-7; TRBD2 might be the D (6 bases). CDR3 length: 15 amino acids. Deletions cut 2 bases from V and 0 bases from J, with 11 bases between. Germline assignment: CDR1 SGHTA and CDR2 FQGTGA. CDR3: CASSLGHGSSYEQYF. The CDR3 coding sequence is TGTGCCAGCAGCTTAGGCCACGGGAGCTCCTACGAGCAGTACTTC.

V gene TRBV7-9 combines with J gene TRBJ2-1; tentative D call: TRBD2 (6 bases). Between the trimmed V and J ends, which lost 8 bases and 1 base, there was a span of 12 bases. The length of the CDR3 is 14 residues. CDR1 and CDR2 from the germline V gene are SEHNR and FQNEAQ (reference sequence). The DNA of the CDR3 is TGTGCCAGCGCGACGGGAGTGTCCTACAATGAGCAGTTCTTC. Its protein is CASATGVSYNEQFF.

In its sample, this clone was seen a few times. The genes are TRBV19 and TRBJ1-5, with a possible D match to TRBD1 (6 bases). There are 14 residues in the CDR3. Germline V gene lookup returns CDR1 LNHDA and CDR2 SQIVND (reference sequence). Trimming left V 6 bases short and J 2 bases short, with 11 bases between. The CDR3 nucleotides are TGTGCCAGTAGCGAACAGGGTGGCAATCAGCCCCAGCATTTT. Translation: CASSEQGGNQPQHF.

V and J are TRBV5-5 and TRBJ2-7; D is ambiguous. The CDR3 is made up of 15 amino acids. Germline V gene sequence: CDR1 SGHKS, CDR2 YYEKEE (reference sequence). V lost 1 base, J lost 4 bases, and 15 bases lay in between. The CDR3 bases are TGTGCCAGCAGCTTGATCCTTCCCCCGAGATACGAGCAGTACTTC. It is translated as CASSLILPPRYEQYF.

V and J are TRBV4-3 and TRBJ2-2; 10 bases map to TRBD2. The junction had 2 bases not matched to a gene; V was cut back by 1 base and J by 3 bases. This CDR3 region has 16 residues. Germline V gene sequence: CDR1 LGHNA, CDR2 YSLEER. The CDR3 loop is CASSQASGRYTGELFF. The CDR3 region has the DNA TGCGCCAGCAGCCAAGCTAGCGGGAGATACACCGGGGAGCTGTTTTTT.

This chain links TRBV5-1 with TRBJ2-3; 8 bases agree with TRBD2. The CDR3 sequence is 16 residues long. In germline, CDR1 is SGHRS, CDR2 YFSETQ. With V trimmed by 4 bases and J by 2 bases, 9 bases remained unmatched. CDR3 amino acids: CASSALADLDTDTQYF. The CDR3 DNA is TGCGCCAGCAGCGCACTAGCGGATCTAGACACAGATACGCAGTATTTT. Drawing the rest from reference TRBV5-1 and TRBJ2-3, the complete variable domain is KAGVTQTPRYLIKTRGQQVTLSCSPISGHRSVSWYQQTPGQGLQFLFEYFSETQRNKGNFPGRFSGRQFSNSRSEMNVSTLELGDSALYLCASSALADLDTDTQYFGPGTRLTVL.

J is TRBJ1-2 and V is TRBV30; 11 positions agree with TRBD1. CDR3 size: 14 residues. Trimming cost V 2 bases and J 6 bases; bases outside gene matches: 5. Germline loops: CDR1 GTSNPN, CDR2 SVGIG (reference sequence). CDR3 in amino acids: CAWSSGQGADGYTF. CDR3 DNA: TGTGCCTGGAGTTCCGGACAGGGGGCTGATGGCTACACCTTC.

This chain connects TRBV1 to TRBJ2-5; TRBD2 is taken as the D call from the table, unchecked against the DNA. TRBV1 is a documented pseudogene. This CDR3 has 17 residues. DNA of the CDR3: TGCACCAGCAGTCGGACTAGCGGGAGCCAGCCGAGAGAGACCCAGTACTTC. Translating gives CTSSRTSGSQPRETQYF.